The 9 T cell receptor beta chains below were found in one sample sequenced in a study of CD8+ T cells in alopecia areata. Treatment meaning: oral pan-JAK inhibitor, 5-10 mg twice daily. Sequencing relied on a cDNA template that was reverse transcribed from extracted RNA. Measured with immunoSEQ multiplex PCR; TCRdb has only the in-frame clones, and not every one. This sample carries approximately 190,000 clones, 55% to 70% of them seen once, and the ten largest clones take about 5.1%. The sample was CD4+ T cells sorted from blood, taken at week 24, from a patient treated with tofacitinib. The receptors originated from a human donor with alopecia areata.

The chain uses TRBV7-2 and TRBJ1-5, with a weak D call TRBD1 (5 bases). With 1 base removed from V and 9 bases from J, the gap between germline ends came to 19 bases. CDR1 and CDR2 (germline): SGHTA, FQGNSA. The CDR3 has 16 residues. This CDR3 is CASSLDSARENGPQHF. In DNA form, the CDR3 reads TGTGCCAGCAGCTTAGATAGCGCCAGGGAAAATGGGCCCCAGCATTTT.

The rearrangement joins TRBV7-2 to TRBJ1-4; 10 bases are a match to TRBD1. The CDR3 contains 14 residues. Germline loops: CDR1 SGHTA, CDR2 FQGNSA. After removal of 6 bases from V and 6 bases from J, the junction contained 4 bases not matched to a gene. The CDR3 coding sequence is TGTGCCAGCAGGGAGGGGACAGGGGATGAAAAACTGTTTTTT. Translated: CASREGTGDEKLFF.

J is TRBJ2-2 and V is TRBV2, with 7 bases lining up with TRBD1. This CDR3 contains 15 residues. V shed 3 bases and J 2 bases; nucleotides not matched to a gene: 3. Germline CDR1 and CDR2: SNHLY and FYNNEI. The CDR3 sequence: CASSETGPNTGELFF. DNA for the CDR3: TGTGCCAGCAGTGAGACAGGGCCTAACACCGGGGAGCTGTTTTTT.

Comment on this clone: The same CDR3 is also encoded by other DNA sequences in this sample. The rearrangement uses TRBV4-2 and TRBJ1-1, with 8 nucleotides matching TRBD1. The CDR3 sequence is 14 residues long. CDR1 and CDR2 from the germline V gene are LGHNA and YNFKEQ. The junction had 4 bases not matched to a gene; V was cut back by 3 bases and J by 4 bases. This chain's CDR3 is CASSQEDRGTEAFF. The CDR3 region has the DNA TGTGCCAGCAGCCAGGAAGACAGGGGCACTGAAGCTTTCTTT.

The rearrangement uses TRBV27 and TRBJ2-1; D is unresolved. Germline CDR1 reads MNHEY; CDR2 reads SMNVEV (reference sequence). The CDR3 runs to 15 residues. Trimming took 2 bases from V and 5 from J, leaving 13 bases between them. CDR3 nucleotide sequence: TGTGCCAGCAGTTTACTAAGGAAATTTAACAATGAGCAGTTCTTC. Amino acid sequence: CASSLLRKFNNEQFF.

This clone has a handful of counts. The chain combines TRBV7-8 with TRBJ1-1; D is unresolved. From germline, CDR1 is SGHVS and CDR2 FQNEAQ. This CDR3 region has 13 residues. V was pared by 0 bases and J by 1 base, with 3 bases between. Here the CDR3 DNA reads TGTGCCAGCAGCTTAGCTGGGAACACTGAAGCTTTCTTT. Translated: CASSLAGNTEAFF.

This clone was seen more than once but under ten times. V gene TRBV10-3 combines with J gene TRBJ2-5; no clear D. Germline V gene lookup returns CDR1 ENHRY and CDR2 SYGVKD. Trimming left V 0 bases short and J 5 bases short, with 19 bases between. The CDR3 is 17 residues long. CDR3 sequence reads: CAISESISGSPRETQYF. For the CDR3, the DNA is TGTGCCATCAGTGAGTCGATTTCGGGCAGCCCACGGGAGACCCAGTACTTC.

This chain uses TRBV15 with TRBJ2-5, with no clear D. The CDR3 length is 14 residues. Per the germline V gene, CDR1 is LNHNV and CDR2 is YYDKDF (reference sequence). The V end lost 0 bases, the J end lost 0 bases, and 5 bases lay between the germline ends. Here the CDR3 DNA reads TGTGCCACCAGCAGAGATTTAGACCAAGAGACCCAGTACTTC. It translates to CATSRDLDQETQYF.

The chain combines TRBV7-2 with TRBJ1-2, with D tentatively TRBD1 (5 bases). V was clipped by 1 base and J by 8 bases, with 17 bases between them. The CDR3 runs 15 residues. Looked up from germline, CDR1 is SGHTA and CDR2 is FQGNSA. CDR3 loop: CASSLGAGTAGGYTF. DNA for the CDR3: TGTGCCAGCAGCTTAGGCGCAGGGACGGCGGGCGGCTACACCTTC.